The 27 T cell receptor beta chains below all came from one sample that was sequenced in a study of CD8 T cells in cerebrospinal fluid in Alzheimer's disease. From the 10x single-cell sequencing reads, TCRdb lists one entry per CDR3 protein and no DNA. The record lists roughly 1,100 distinct CDR3 sequences, of which the ten most abundant hold about 15%. The sequencing input was cerebrospinal fluid. These receptors were obtained from a human donor in good health.

Measured by frequency, this clonotype is medium-sized. The chain combines TRBV18 with TRBJ1-4; TCRdb selects TRBD1, and the lack of DNA leaves this call unchecked. CDR3 length equals 15 residues. Germline loops: CDR1 KGHSH, CDR2 LQKENI. The CDR3 spells CASSPETGRNEKLFF.

According to its frequency, this clonotype is medium-sized (0.01 to 0.1%). The genes are TRBV2 and TRBJ2-1; lacking DNA, the TRBD2 call made by TCRdb goes unchecked. Germline V gene sequence: CDR1 SNHLY, CDR2 FYNNEI. CDR3 length equals 15 residues. The CDR3 protein is CASSASSGGYNEQFF.

In terms of frequency, this clonotype is medium-sized (0.01 to 0.1%). V usage is TRBV19 and J usage is TRBJ1-5; TCRdb designates TRBD1, a call that cannot be tested without DNA. Looked up from germline, CDR1 is LNHDA and CDR2 is SQIVND (reference sequence). CDR3 length: 13 residues. The CDR3 here is CASSPGGNQPQHF.

By frequency, this clonotype registers medium-sized. J is TRBJ2-1 and V is TRBV18; no DNA is available, so the TRBD2 call from TCRdb remains unchecked. Looked up from germline, CDR1 is KGHSH and CDR2 is LQKENI. The CDR3 spans 15 residues. CDR3 loop: CASSPLGTSDNEQFF. The full variable domain, its missing parts supplied by reference TRBV18 and TRBJ2-1, is NAGVMQNPRHLVRRRGQEARLRCSPMKGHSHVYWYRQLPEEGLKFMVYLQKENIIDESGMPKERFSAEFPKEGPSILRIQQVVRGDSAAYFCASSPLGTSDNEQFFGPGTRLTVL.

V is TRBV5-4 and J is TRBJ1-4. CDR1 and CDR2 from the germline V gene are SGHNT and YYREEE (reference sequence). CDR3 length equals 15 residues. This chain's CDR3 is CASSLDPYANEKLFF.

This clonotype counts as medium-sized (0.01 to 0.1%) by frequency. V is TRBV13 and J is TRBJ2-1; lacking DNA, the TRBD2 call made by TCRdb goes unchecked. This CDR3 region has 19 residues. The V gene's germline CDR1 is PRHDT and CDR2 FYEKMQ (reference sequence). CDR3 sequence: CASSLALGLAGGFGNEQFF.

The chain links TRBV11-2 to TRBJ2-5; TCRdb calls TRBD2, which cannot be checked without DNA. The CDR3 is made up of 18 amino acids. In germline, CDR1 is SGHAT, CDR2 FQNNGV. This CDR3 reads CASSLIGNRPSRGETQYF. The complete variable domain, with remaining parts taken from reference TRBV11-2 and TRBJ2-5, reads EAGVAQSPRYKIIEKRQSVAFWCNPISGHATLYWYQQILGQGPKLLIQFQNNGVVDDSQLPKDRFSAERLKGVDSTLKIQPAKLEDSAVYLCASSLIGNRPSRGETQYFGPGTRLLVL.

This clonotype is called medium-sized based on its frequency. This rearrangement joins TRBV6-1 to TRBJ2-7; with no DNA, the TCRdb D assignment of TRBD2 cannot be verified. Germline values: CDR1 MNHNS, CDR2 SASEGT. The CDR3 extends over 16 amino acids. The CDR3: CASSEAQPGLASEQYF.

Measured by frequency, this clonotype is medium-sized (0.01 to 0.1%). The chain employs TRBV30 and TRBJ2-1; TCRdb lists TRBD2, though no DNA is available to test this call. Germline V gives CDR1 GTSNPN, CDR2 SVGIG (reference sequence). CDR3 length: 14 amino acids. The CDR3 is CAWTASGGAREQFF.

V is TRBV19 and J is TRBJ2-1; TCRdb returns TRBD2, unconfirmable since there is no DNA. Per germline, CDR1 LNHDA and CDR2 SQIVND (reference sequence). This CDR3 has 16 residues. The CDR3: CASSPPSGAGYNEQFF.

This clonotype is called medium-sized (0.01 to 0.1%) based on its frequency. The gene calls are TRBV7-2 and TRBJ2-3; the TCRdb D gene call, TRBD1, has no DNA to confirm it. Germline CDR1 SGHTA, CDR2 FQGNSA. This CDR3 is 17 amino acids long. The CDR3: CASSSTGGGLSTDTQYF.

This clonotype is identified as large from frequency. The chain employs TRBV5-6 and TRBJ2-1; absent DNA, TCRdb's TRBD1 call cannot be checked. Germline assignment: CDR1 SGHDT and CDR2 YYEEEE. CDR3 length equals 16 residues. CDR3 in amino acids: CASSHGTDIIYNEQFF. Together with reference TRBV5-6 and TRBJ2-1, the CDR3 gives the full variable domain: DAGVTQSPTHLIKTRGQQVTLRCSPKSGHDTVSWYQQALGQGPQFIFQYYEEEERQRGNFPDRFSGHQFPNYSSELNVNALLLGDSALYLCASSHGTDIIYNEQFFGPGTRLTVL.

The J gene is TRBJ2-7, the V gene TRBV20-1; the D call of TRBD2 rests on TCRdb alone, since no DNA is present to check it. The CDR3 covers 15 residues. CDR1 and CDR2 from the germline V gene are DFQATT and SNEGSKA (reference sequence). CDR3 loop: CSARDRTDATYEQYF.

By frequency, this clonotype is medium-sized. The V call is TRBV20-1, the J call TRBJ2-7; without DNA, the TCRdb call of TRBD1 cannot be checked. This CDR3 contains 15 residues. Germline V gives CDR1 DFQATT, CDR2 SNEGSKA (reference sequence). The CDR3 reads CSATDIGTGTYEQYF.

The J gene is TRBJ1-2, the V gene TRBV28; checking the TCRdb D call of TRBD1 is not possible without DNA. The CDR3 loop spans 16 amino acids. Germline CDR1 reads MDHEN; CDR2 reads SYDVKM. The CDR3 protein is CASSPGQGAANYGYTF.

This clonotype ranks as medium-sized in terms of frequency. This rearrangement joins TRBV7-3 to TRBJ1-5; lacking DNA, the TRBD1 call made by TCRdb goes unchecked. Looked up from germline, CDR1 is SGHTA and CDR2 is FQGTGA. The CDR3 contains 16 residues. CDR3 protein: CASSPEDRGSNQPQHF.

Considering frequency, this clonotype is medium-sized. The chain has TRBV20-1 and TRBJ1-1; TCRdb names TRBD1, which stays unverified in the absence of DNA. This CDR3 is 14 amino acids long. CDR1 is DFQATT and CDR2 is SNEGSKA in the germline V gene (reference sequence). The CDR3 reads CSATNRGRGTEAFF.

This clonotype is classed as medium-sized by frequency. V and J are TRBV5-4 and TRBJ2-5; TCRdb outputs TRBD2, but without DNA this stays unchecked. Germline V gene lookup returns CDR1 SGHNT and CDR2 YYREEE (reference sequence). This CDR3 contains 14 residues. CDR3 protein: CASSGTGGIETQYF.

This clonotype is called medium-sized based on its frequency. This chain joins TRBV11-1 and TRBJ2-3; TCRdb gives TRBD2 as the D gene, but with no DNA this cannot be confirmed. From germline, CDR1 is SGHAT and CDR2 FQDESV (reference sequence). The CDR3 is 17 amino acids. The CDR3 is CASSLRTSGVSTDTQYF.

J is TRBJ1-4 and V is TRBV19; the TCRdb D gene call, TRBD1, has no DNA to confirm it. The germline V gene has CDR1 LNHDA and CDR2 SQIVND (reference sequence). CDR3 length: 16 residues. CDR3 amino acids: CASRRGTGAPREKLFF.

This clonotype shows up as medium-sized by frequency. The genes are TRBV5-4 and TRBJ2-7. This CDR3 has 14 amino acids. Per the germline V gene, CDR1 is SGHNT and CDR2 is YYREEE (reference sequence). The CDR3 reads CASSSNERGHEQYF.

The chain joins TRBV7-2 to TRBJ2-1; TCRdb names TRBD1, which stays unverified in the absence of DNA. The length of the CDR3 is 18 residues. The germline gives CDR1 SGHTA, CDR2 FQGNSA. The CDR3 spells CASSLIGSGTGARAEQFF.

Judged by frequency, this clonotype is medium-sized. V is TRBV10-3 and J is TRBJ1-2; the TCRdb D gene call, TRBD1, has no DNA to confirm it. Germline lookup yields CDR1 ENHRY and CDR2 SYGVKD. CDR3 length: 16 residues. CDR3 region: CAISDPNRDRGHGYTF.

In terms of frequency, this clonotype is medium-sized. This chain uses TRBV6-5 with TRBJ2-3; TCRdb reports TRBD2, a call that lacks DNA to check it against. CDR3 length: 15 amino acids. The germline CDR1 and CDR2 sequences are MNHEY and SVGAGI. Here the CDR3 reads CASSPLAGGAGTQYF.

This chain joins TRBV13 and TRBJ2-1; the D gene TCRdb calls, TRBD2, cannot be checked with no DNA. This CDR3 region has 16 residues. Germline assignment: CDR1 PRHDT and CDR2 FYEKMQ (reference sequence). The chain's CDR3 is CASSLPHLAGVNEQFF.

This clonotype is deemed medium-sized by its frequency. V gene TRBV29-1 combines with J gene TRBJ2-1; no DNA is available, so the TRBD1 call from TCRdb remains unchecked. The CDR3 has 12 amino acids. Germline loops: CDR1 SQVTM, CDR2 ANQGSEA. CDR3: CSVPRTAHEQFF.

This clonotype is deemed medium-sized (0.01 to 0.1%) by its frequency. The J gene is TRBJ2-3, the V gene TRBV6-2 or TRBV6-3. Germline CDR1 is MNHEY and CDR2 is SVGEGT. CDR3 size: 12 residues. The CDR3 protein is CASSGSTDTQYF.